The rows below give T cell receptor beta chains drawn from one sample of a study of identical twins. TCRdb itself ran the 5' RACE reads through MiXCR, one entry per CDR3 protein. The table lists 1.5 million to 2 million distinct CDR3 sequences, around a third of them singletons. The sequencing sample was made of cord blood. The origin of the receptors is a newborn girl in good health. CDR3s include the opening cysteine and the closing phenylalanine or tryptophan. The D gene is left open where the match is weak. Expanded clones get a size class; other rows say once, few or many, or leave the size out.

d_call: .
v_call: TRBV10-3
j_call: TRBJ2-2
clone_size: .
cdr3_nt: TGTGCCATCAGCTGGGAGACCGGGGAGCTGTTTTTT
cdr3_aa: CAISWETGELFF

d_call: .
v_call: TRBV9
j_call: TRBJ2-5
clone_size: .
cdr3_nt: TGTGCCAGCAGCGTAGAGGTCAGAGGGGAGACCCAGTACTTC
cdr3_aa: CASSVEVRGETQYF

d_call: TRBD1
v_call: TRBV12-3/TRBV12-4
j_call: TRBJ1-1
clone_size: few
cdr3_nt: TGTGCCAGCGAGGGGGCAACCAACACTGAAGCTTTCTTT
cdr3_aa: CASEGATNTEAFF

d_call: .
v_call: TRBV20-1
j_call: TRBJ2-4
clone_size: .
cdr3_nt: TGCAGTGCTAGTAGGGGGGACCTACAGTACTTC
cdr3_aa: CSASRGDLQYF

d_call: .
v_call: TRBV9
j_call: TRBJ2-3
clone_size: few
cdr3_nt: TGTGCCAGCAGCGTAGTGAGCCTCACAGATACGCAGTATTTT
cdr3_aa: CASSVVSLTDTQYF

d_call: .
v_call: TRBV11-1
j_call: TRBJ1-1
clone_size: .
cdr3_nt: TGTGCCAGCAGTCCGGACCGTACTAGGACTGAAGCTTTCTTT
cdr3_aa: CASSPDRTRTEAFF

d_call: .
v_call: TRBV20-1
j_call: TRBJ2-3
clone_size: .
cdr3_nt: TGCAGTGCTACCCCGGTTGAAGGGGCGCCCACAGATACGCAGTATTTT
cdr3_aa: CSATPVEGAPTDTQYF

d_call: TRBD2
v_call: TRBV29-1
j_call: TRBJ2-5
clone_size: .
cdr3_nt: TGCAGCGTTCTCGCGGGAGTGGAGACCCAGTACTTC
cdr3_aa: CSVLAGVETQYF

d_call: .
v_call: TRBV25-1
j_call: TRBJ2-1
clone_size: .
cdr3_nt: TGTGCCAGCAGTGATAAAGGTAGCGGAAATGAGCAGTTCTTC
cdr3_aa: CASSDKGSGNEQFF

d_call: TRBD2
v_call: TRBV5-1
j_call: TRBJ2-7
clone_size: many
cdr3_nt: TGCGCCAGCAGCTTGACTAGCGGACCCTACGAGCAGTACTTC
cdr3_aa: CASSLTSGPYEQYF

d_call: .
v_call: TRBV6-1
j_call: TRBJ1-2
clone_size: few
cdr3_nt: TGTGCCAGCAGTGAACGGGGTGGCTGGAGAGATGGCTACACCTTC
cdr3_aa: CASSERGGWRDGYTF

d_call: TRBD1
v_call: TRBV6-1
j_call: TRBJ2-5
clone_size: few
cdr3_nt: TGTGCCAGCAGTGGGAGACAGGGACGGGCACAAGAGACCCAGTACTTC
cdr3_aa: CASSGRQGRAQETQYF

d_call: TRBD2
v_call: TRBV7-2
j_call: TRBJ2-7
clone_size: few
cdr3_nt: TGTGCCAGCAGCCCACTAGCGGGGGGGCCTTATTACGAGCAGTACTTC
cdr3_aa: CASSPLAGGPYYEQYF

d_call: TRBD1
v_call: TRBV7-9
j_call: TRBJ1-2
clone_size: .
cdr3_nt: TGTGCCAGCGGCTTCTCGGGACAGGGATATGGCTACACCTTC
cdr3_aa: CASGFSGQGYGYTF

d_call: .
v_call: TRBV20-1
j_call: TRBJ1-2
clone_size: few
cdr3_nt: TGCAGGGTCCATAACTATGGCTACACCTTC
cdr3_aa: CRVHNYGYTF